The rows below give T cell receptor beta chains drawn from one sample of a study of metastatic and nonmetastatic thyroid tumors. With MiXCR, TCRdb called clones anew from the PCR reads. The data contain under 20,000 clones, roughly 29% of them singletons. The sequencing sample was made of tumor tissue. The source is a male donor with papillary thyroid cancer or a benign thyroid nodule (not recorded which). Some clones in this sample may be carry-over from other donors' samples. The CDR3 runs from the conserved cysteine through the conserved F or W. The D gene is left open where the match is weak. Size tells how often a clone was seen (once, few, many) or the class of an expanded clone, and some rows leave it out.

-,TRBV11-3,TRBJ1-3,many,CASSGTVSGNTIYF,TGTGCCAGCAGCGGGACTGTCTCTGGAAACACCATATATTTT
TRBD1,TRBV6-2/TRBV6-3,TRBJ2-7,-,CASSYVQGSSYEQYF,TGTGCCAGCAGTTACGTACAGGGGAGCTCCTACGAGCAGTACTTC
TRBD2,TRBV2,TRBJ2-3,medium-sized,CASSSTSETDTQYF,TGTGCCAGCAGCTCCACTAGCGAAACAGATACGCAGTATTTT
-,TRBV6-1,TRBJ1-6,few,CASRLAAGYNSPIHF,TGTGCCAGCCGCCTAGCCGCGGGCTATAATTCACCCATCCACTTT
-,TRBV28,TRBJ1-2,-,CASRPGALKVRSYGYTF,TGTGCCAGCAGACCAGGTGCGCTAAAGGTTCGCAGCTATGGCTACACCTTC
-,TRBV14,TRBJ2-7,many,CASSQGGEQYF,TGTGCCAGCAGCCAGGGTGGCGAGCAGTACTTC
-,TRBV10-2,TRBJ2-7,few,CASSVSYEQYF,TGCGCCAGCAGTGTATCCTACGAGCAGTACTTC
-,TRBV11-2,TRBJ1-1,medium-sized,CASSSQANTEAFF,TGTGCCAGCAGCTCTCAGGCGAACACTGAAGCTTTCTTT
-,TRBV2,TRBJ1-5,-,CATAAGSNQPQHF,TGTGCCACCGCAGCGGGGAGCAATCAGCCCCAGCATTTT
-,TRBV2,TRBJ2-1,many,CAVKQGGSYNEQFF,TGTGCCGTCAAGCAGGGGGGATCCTACAATGAGCAGTTCTTC
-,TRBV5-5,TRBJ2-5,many,CASSLTTQETQYF,TGTGCCAGCAGCTTGACTACACAAGAGACCCAGTACTTC
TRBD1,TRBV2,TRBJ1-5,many,CASRPGQQDLKRNQPQHF,TGTGCCAGCAGGCCGGGACAGCAGGACCTTAAGCGCAATCAGCCCCAGCATTTT
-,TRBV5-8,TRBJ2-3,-,CASSSPLEGDTQYF,TGTGCCAGCAGCTCCCCGCTGGAAGGAGATACGCAGTATTTT
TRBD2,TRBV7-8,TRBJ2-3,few,CASSPYIARGAADTQYF,TGTGCCAGCAGCCCCTATATTGCGCGGGGGGCGGCAGATACGCAGTATTTT
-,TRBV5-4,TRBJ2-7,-,CASVDGAWEQYF,TGTGCCAGCGTGGACGGAGCCTGGGAGCAGTACTTC
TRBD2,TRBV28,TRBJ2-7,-,CASGGVYEQYF,TGTGCCTCGGGAGGGGTTTACGAGCAGTACTTC
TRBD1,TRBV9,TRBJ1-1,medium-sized,CASSTDQGDYTEAFF,TGTGCCAGCAGCACCGACCAGGGGGATTACACTGAAGCTTTCTTT
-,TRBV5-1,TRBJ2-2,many,CASSTDRSGELFF,TGCGCCAGCAGTACCGACAGATCCGGGGAGCTGTTTTTT
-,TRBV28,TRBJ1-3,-,CASRVSGNTIYF,TGTGCCAGCAGGGTTTCTGGAAACACCATATATTTT
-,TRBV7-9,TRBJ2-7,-,CASSFLRRGYEQYF,TGTGCCAGCAGCTTTCTGCGGAGGGGCTACGAGCAGTACTTC
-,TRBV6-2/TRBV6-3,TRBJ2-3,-,CASRTSGLDTQYF,TGTGCCAGCAGGACCTCAGGGTTGGATACTCAGTATTTT
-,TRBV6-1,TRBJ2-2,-,CASNLGDAGELFF,TGTGCCAGCAATCTTGGGGATGCCGGGGAGCTGTTTTTT
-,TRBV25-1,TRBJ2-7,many,CASRRSGPTYEQYF,TGTGCCAGCAGGAGGAGCGGGCCTACCTACGAGCAGTACTTC
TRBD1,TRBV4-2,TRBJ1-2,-,CASSQVGHRGPHYGYTF,TGTGCCAGCAGCCAAGTGGGCCACAGGGGGCCCCACTATGGCTACACCTTC
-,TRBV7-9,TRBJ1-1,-,CASIPSPVTEAFF,TGTGCCAGCATCCCATCCCCGGTGACTGAAGCTTTCTTT
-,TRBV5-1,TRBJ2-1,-,CASSPGLSSYNEQFF,TGCGCCAGCTCTCCAGGCTTAAGCTCCTACAATGAGCAGTTCTTC
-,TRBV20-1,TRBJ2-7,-,CSAHTAAEQYF,TGCAGTGCTCATACAGCCGCCGAGCAGTACTTC
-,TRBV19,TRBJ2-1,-,CARITSWTSYNEQFF,TGTGCCAGAATTACTAGCTGGACCTCCTACAATGAGCAGTTCTTC
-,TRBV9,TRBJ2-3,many,CASSPFFGGWDTQYF,TGTGCCAGCAGCCCCTTTTTCGGGGGTTGGGATACGCAGTATTTT
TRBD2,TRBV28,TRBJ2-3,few,CASTMGGMDTQYF,TGTGCCAGCACAATGGGAGGGATGGATACGCAGTATTTT
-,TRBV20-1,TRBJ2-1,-,CSAGDISYNEQFF,TGCAGTGCGGGTGACATCTCCTACAATGAGCAGTTCTTC
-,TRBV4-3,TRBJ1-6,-,CASSPGISYNSPLHF,TGCGCCAGCAGCCCGGGGATTTCCTATAATTCACCCCTCCACTTT
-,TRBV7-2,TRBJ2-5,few,CASSSQETQYF,TGTGCCAGCAGCTCACAAGAGACCCAGTACTTC
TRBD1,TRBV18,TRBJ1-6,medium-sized,CASSATGTGFNSPLHF,TGTGCCAGCTCGGCAACCGGGACAGGCTTCAATTCACCCCTCCACTTT
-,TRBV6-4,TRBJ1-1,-,CASSNLGNTEAFF,TGTGCCAGCAGTAACCTGGGGAACACTGAAGCTTTCTTT
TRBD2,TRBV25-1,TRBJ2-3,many,CASSEIGLAVTDTQYF,TGTGCCAGCAGTGAAATTGGTCTAGCGGTCACAGATACGCAGTATTTT
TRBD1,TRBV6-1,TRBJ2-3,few,CASSTDRGGWDTQYF,TGTGCCAGCAGTACGGACAGGGGAGGCTGGGATACGCAGTATTTT
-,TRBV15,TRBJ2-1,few,CATSRDRGRNLYNEQFF,TGTGCCACCAGCAGAGATCGGGGCAGGAACCTCTACAATGAGCAGTTCTTC
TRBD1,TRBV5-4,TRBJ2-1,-,CASSLAGTGGINEQFF,TGTGCCAGCAGCTTGGCCGGGACAGGGGGGATCAATGAGCAGTTCTTC
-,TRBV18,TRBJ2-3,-,CASSPQLEGLVTQYF,TGTGCCAGCTCACCACAGTTGGAGGGCCTTGTTACGCAGTATTTT
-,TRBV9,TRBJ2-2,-,CASSVEPGELFF,TGTGCCAGCAGCGTCGAACCCGGGGAGCTGTTTTTT
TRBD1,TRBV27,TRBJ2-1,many,CASRLGQGAYNEQFF,TGTGCCAGCAGGCTGGGACAGGGCGCCTACAATGAGCAGTTCTTC